This TCR beta chain emerged from a study of blood T cell repertoires in COVID-19. Trimming cost V 6 bases and J 7 bases, with 10 bases left between them. The CDR3 length is 12 residues. Germline V gives CDR1 LNHDA, CDR2 SQIVND (reference sequence). Assay used: immunoSEQ multiplex PCR; TCRdb lists only in-frame clones, some missing. The sample records about 280,000 clones, 88% being singletons. V is TRBV19 and J is TRBJ1-5, with D possibly TRBD1 on 6 matching bases. This TCR derives from a woman in her thirties who had recovered from COVID-19. The material sequenced was PBMCs or T cells enriched from blood (not recorded which). CDR3 DNA sequence: TGTGCCAGTAGAACAGGGTACCAGCCCCAGCATTTT. Translated: CASRTGYQPQHF.